The next 19 T cell receptor beta chains were all read from a single sample in a study of Graves' ophthalmopathy and Graves' hyperthyroidism. Amplification of the TCR beta CDR3 regions used RNA transcripts (as template). RT-PCR in the first round used HTBI primers; a second-round multiplex PCR followed. One entry per CDR3 protein, called by TCRdb with MiXCR from the multiplex PCR reads. The sample records hundreds of thousands of distinct CDR3 sequences, about 20% being singletons. Sequencing used peripheral blood. These receptors were taken from a woman aged 18-29 years with stable Graves' hyperthyroidism. Some clones in this sample may be carry-over from other donors' samples.

As for this clonotype: Given the absence of the conserved phenylalanine or tryptophan at the CDR3 end, a read error is likely. The limits of the CDR3 on the DNA are not certain, so only TCRdb's listed CDR3 is given. The rearrangement joins TRBV6-4 to TRBJ1-1. CDR1 and CDR2 from the germline V gene are MRHNA and SNTAGT. Inclusive of both ends, the CDR3 amounts to 14 amino acids. The chain's CDR3 is CASSVGGPNTEACL.

This clonotype was observed at least ten times. The gene calls are TRBV6-2 or TRBV6-3 and TRBJ2-5; 8 nucleotides agree with TRBD2. CDR1 is MNHEY, CDR2 SVGEGT, per germline. This CDR3 region has 16 residues. J lost 0 bases, V lost 0 bases, and 3 bases had no gene match. CDR3: CASSYSRTSHQETQYF. The CDR3 DNA sequence: TGTGCCAGCAGTTACTCTAGGACTAGCCACCAAGAGACCCAGTACTTC.

The sample holds a few counts of this clonotype. The chain links TRBV18 to TRBJ1-5; the D is unclear. This CDR3 has 17 residues. The germline V gene encodes CDR1 KGHSH and CDR2 LQKENI. V was shortened by 0 bases and J by 1 base, with 13 bases between the two germline ends. CDR3 amino acids: CASSPPWEGQSNQPQHF. DNA of the CDR3: TGTGCCAGCTCACCACCCTGGGAAGGCCAGAGCAATCAGCCCCAGCATTTT.

Many counts were recorded for this clonotype. This chain links TRBV3-1 with TRBJ1-5; 8 positions match TRBD1. J gave up 7 bases and V 3 bases, and 5 bases lay outside the gene matches. The CDR3 is 14 amino acids. Per germline, CDR1 LGHDT and CDR2 YNNKEL (reference sequence). The CDR3 nucleotides read TGTGCCAGCAGCCAGACAGGGGTGCAACAGCCCCAGCATTTT. Amino acids: CASSQTGVQQPQHF.

There are many counts of this clonotype. The J gene is TRBJ1-1, the V gene TRBV9, with D uncertain. Between the trimmed V and J ends, which lost 2 bases and 1 base, there was a span of 9 bases. This CDR3 spans 14 amino acids. From germline, CDR1 is SGDLS and CDR2 YYNGEE. The CDR3 bases are TGTGCCAGCAGCGTCTTCTCCACGAACACTGAAGCTTTCTTT. Translated, it gives CASSVFSTNTEAFF.

V is TRBV3-1 and J is TRBJ2-7; no clear D. The CDR3 has 12 residues. V was trimmed by 1 base and J by 5 bases, leaving 6 bases between them. Germline V gene lookup returns CDR1 LGHDT and CDR2 YNNKEL (reference sequence). The CDR3 loop reads CASSQASHEQYF. As DNA, the CDR3 is TGTGCCAGCAGCCAAGCGTCCCACGAGCAGTACTTC.

The V and J genes are TRBV6-2 or TRBV6-3 and TRBJ2-4; D is perhaps TRBD2 (5 bases). The V gene lost 5 bases and the J gene lost 1 base, with 12 bases spanning the gap. Germline CDR1 MNHEY, CDR2 SVGEGT. CDR3 size: 15 residues. Here the CDR3 reads CASSGLARAKNIQYF. DNA of the CDR3: TGTGCCAGCAGTGGGTTAGCGAGGGCCAAAAACATTCAGTACTTC.

This clonotype was picked up many times. V gene TRBV20-1 combines with J gene TRBJ2-2; D is perhaps TRBD2 (5 bases). The CDR3 runs to 14 residues. The V gene lost 6 bases and the J gene lost 0 bases, with 11 bases spanning the gap. The germline gives CDR1 DFQATT, CDR2 SNEGSKA (reference sequence). The chain's CDR3 is CSATPGTNTGELFF. CDR3 nucleotide sequence: TGCAGTGCAACGCCGGGGACGAACACCGGGGAGCTGTTTTTT.

This clonotype was counted ten times or more. The chain recombines TRBV7-8 with TRBJ2-6; 7 bases agree with TRBD1. Germline lookup yields CDR1 SGHVS and CDR2 FQNEAQ. CDR3 length: 17 residues. Trimming took 4 bases from V and 4 from J; bases not matched to a gene: 10. CDR3 nucleotides: TGTGCCAGCAGCTCCGAAGATGACAGGGCGGGGGCCAACGTCCTGACTTTC. Translation: CASSSEDDRAGANVLTF.

The chain has TRBV6-5 and TRBJ2-7; 8 nucleotides match TRBD1. Losses at the gene ends were 0 bases for V and 6 bases for J; bases not matched to a gene: 10. Germline V gene data show CDR1 as MNHEY and CDR2 as SVGAGI. The CDR3 runs 16 residues. The CDR3 spells CASSYSFLGQGSEQYF. In DNA, the CDR3 is TGTGCCAGCAGTTACTCGTTCTTAGGACAGGGAAGCGAGCAGTACTTC.

This clonotype was counted ten times or more. The chain links TRBV2 to TRBJ2-7; D is perhaps TRBD1 (5 bases). Germline assignment: CDR1 SNHLY and CDR2 FYNNEI. The CDR3 has 16 residues. Trimming left V 3 bases short and J 2 bases short, with 17 bases between. The CDR3 DNA follows: TGTGCCAGCAGTGATGGACCGGGTGGGGCTACCTACGAGCAGTACTTC. It yields the protein CASSDGPGGATYEQYF.

This clonotype appeared a single time. This rearrangement joins TRBV2 to TRBJ2-5; no clear D gene. From germline, CDR1 is SNHLY and CDR2 FYNNEI. CDR3 length: 13 residues. V shed 6 bases and J shed 3 bases, with 11 bases lying between them. CDR3 protein: CASRVGRKETQYF. DNA for the CDR3: TGTGCCAGCAGAGTCGGGCGGAAAGAGACCCAGTACTTC.

The table lists this clonotype with many counts. The chain has TRBV18 and TRBJ2-7, with D perhaps TRBD1 or TRBD2 (5 bases each). The CDR3 is made up of 15 amino acids. Germline CDR1 and CDR2: KGHSH and LQKENI. V was trimmed by 3 bases and J by 5 bases, leaving 17 bases between them. For the CDR3, the DNA is TGTGCCAGCTCACCCTCCGTGGGGGTTGTAAACGAGCAGTACTTC. Its translation is CASSPSVGVVNEQYF.

This chain uses TRBV6-1 with TRBJ2-7, with D uncertain. This CDR3 is 14 amino acids long. The V gene lost 7 bases and the J gene lost 2 bases, with 15 bases spanning the gap. Germline assignment: CDR1 MNHNS and CDR2 SASEGT. The DNA of the CDR3 is TGTGCCAGCAAAACTATTGCGAACACCTACGAGCAGTACTTC. Translated, it gives CASKTIANTYEQYF.

This clonotype was detected once. The DNA for the CDR3 is TGTGCCAGCAGTTTATTAGTGGCCGATGGCTACACCTTC. This codes for CASSLLVADGYTF. The chain joins TRBV28 to TRBJ1-2, with D unresolved. This CDR3 is 13 amino acids long. Germline V lookup: CDR1 MDHEN, CDR2 SYDVKM. Deletions cut 1 base from V and 6 bases from J, with 9 bases between.

The rearrangement joins TRBV7-8 to TRBJ2-7; TRBD1 aligns across 12 bases. With V trimmed by 6 bases and J by 3 bases, 9 bases remained unmatched. The CDR3 runs 16 residues. In germline, CDR1 is SGHVS, CDR2 FQNEAQ. The CDR3 DNA is TGTGCCAGCAGTACTCCGGGACAGGGGGCTGACTACGAGCAGTACTTC. Translated, it gives CASSTPGQGADYEQYF. The whole variable domain, filled in from reference TRBV7-8 and TRBJ2-7, reads GAGVSQSPRYKVAKRGQDVALRCDPISGHVSLFWYQQALGQGPEFLTYFQNEAQLDKSGLPSDRFFAERPEGSVSTLKIQRTQQEDSAVYLCASSTPGQGADYEQYFGPGTRLTVT.

About this clonotype itself: A much larger clone lies one base from this, so it may be a read error. Because it lacks the conserved phenylalanine or tryptophan at the end, this CDR3 is likely a read error. The V call is TRBV29-1, the J call TRBJ1-1; D not certain. This CDR3 region has 13 residues. Looked up from germline, CDR1 is SQVTM and CDR2 is ANQGSEA. V dropped 0 bases and J dropped 3 bases, with 8 bases sitting between them. DNA of the CDR3: TGCAGCGTTGAAGAAGCGGGGTACACTGAAGCTTTCTAT. This sequence encodes CSVEEAGYTEAFY.

A few counts support this clonotype. V is TRBV18 and J is TRBJ2-4; 9 bases fit TRBD2. CDR1 is KGHSH, CDR2 LQKENI, per germline. The CDR3 spans 19 residues. V trimming: 2 bases; J trimming: 1 base; junction bases outside the gene matches: 12. The CDR3 nucleotides are TGTGCCAGCTCACCAACAGCGGGGGGTAATTTGTTGGCCAAAAACATTCAGTACTTC. This encodes CASSPTAGGNLLAKNIQYF.

This clonotype was picked up many times. This clone may be a read error of a much larger clone one base away. The chain joins TRBV2 to TRBJ1-1, with TRBD1 as a possible D gene (6 bases). The CDR3 runs to 9 residues. In germline, CDR1 is SNHLY, CDR2 FYNNEI. The ends were cut back, 6 bases at V and 14 bases at J, with 10 bases in the middle. The CDR3 bases are TGTGCCAGCAGGGGGGGGCGGTTCTTT. It is translated as CASRGGRFF.